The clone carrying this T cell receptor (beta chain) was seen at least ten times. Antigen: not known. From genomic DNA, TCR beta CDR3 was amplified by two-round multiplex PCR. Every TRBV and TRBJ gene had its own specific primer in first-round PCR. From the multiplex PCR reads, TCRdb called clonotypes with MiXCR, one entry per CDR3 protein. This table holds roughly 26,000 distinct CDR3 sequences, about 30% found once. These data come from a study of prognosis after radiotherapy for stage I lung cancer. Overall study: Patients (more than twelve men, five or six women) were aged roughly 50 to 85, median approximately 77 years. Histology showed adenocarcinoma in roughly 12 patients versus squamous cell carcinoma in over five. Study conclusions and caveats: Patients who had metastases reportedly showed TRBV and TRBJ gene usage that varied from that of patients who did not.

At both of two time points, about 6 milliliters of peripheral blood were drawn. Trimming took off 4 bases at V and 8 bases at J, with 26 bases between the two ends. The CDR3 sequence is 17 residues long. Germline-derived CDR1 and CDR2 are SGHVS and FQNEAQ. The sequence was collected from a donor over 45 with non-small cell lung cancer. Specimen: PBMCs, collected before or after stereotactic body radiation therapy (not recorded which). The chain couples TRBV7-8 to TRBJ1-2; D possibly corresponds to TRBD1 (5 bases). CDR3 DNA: TGTGCCAGCAGCTCCCCGGACACAGACAGCCAGAGTCGGGGCTACACCTTC. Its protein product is CASSSPDTDSQSRGYTF.